The T cell receptor (beta chain) under discussion was sequenced for a study of T cells expressing NK-cell markers. Across the whole study: Out of eight donors sequenced, seven tested HCMV-seropositive and the remaining one seronegative.

Overall study results and limits: Dominant NKG2C+ clonotype frequencies of about 1.0-7.0% of CD8+ T cells were measured in five or six donors.

A word on this clonotype: The antigen is not known.

5'RACE template switching with UMIs generated TCR beta cDNA. TCRdb reprocessed the 5' RACE reads, keeping one entry per CDR3 protein, no DNA. This sample contains approximately 550,000 distinct CDR3 sequences. Germline V gene sequence: CDR1 SGDLS, CDR2 YYNGEE. The length of the CDR3 is 15 residues. Sequenced input: blood T cells: a sorted CD56 or NKG2C T cell subset, CD4+ or CD8+ T cells, or bulk PBMC T cells (not recorded which). The TCR comes from a man aged 18-30 years in good health. The J gene is TRBJ2-7, the V gene TRBV9; TCRdb indicates TRBD2, and absent DNA this call remains unverified. The CDR3 loop is CASSVQWTSGYEQYF.